This record covers a single T cell receptor beta chain. Its antigen is not identified. The sample belongs to a study of CD8+CD57+ T cells in acquired aplastic anemia. After removal of 2 bases from V and 13 bases from J, the junction contained 16 bases not matched to a gene. The CDR3 contains 15 residues. Germline assignment: CDR1 SGHTA and CDR2 FQGNSA. Patients who underwent sequencing had shown CD8+CD57+ cell expansion by flow cytometry. Study-level results: For CD8+ Simpson's diversity, patients and controls showed no significant difference.

Both TCR beta VDJ combination and CDR3 sequence profiling were carried out. Genomic DNA was the template for this profiling. TCRdb itself ran the reads through MiXCR, one entry per CDR3 protein. The table lists roughly 250,000 distinct CDR3 sequences, roughly 80% of them singletons. This chain connects TRBV7-2 to TRBJ1-1; 7 bases agree with TRBD1. Sequenced sample: sorted CD4+, CD8+, or CD8+CD57+ T cells (not recorded which) from PBMCs. The receptor was derived from a human donor with aplastic anemia. The CDR3, as DNA: TGTGCCAGCAGCTTACAGGGGGGGCCCGATACGGAGTATTTCTTT. As protein: CASSLQGGPDTEYFF. Full variable domain (rest looked up from reference TRBV7-2 and TRBJ1-1): GAGVSQSPSNKVTEKGKDVELRCDPISGHTALYWYRQSLGQGLEFLIYFQGNSAPDKSGLPSDRFSAERTGGSVSTLTIQRTQQEDSAVYLCASSLQGGPDTEYFFGQGTRLTVV.